The 3 T cell receptor beta chains below were found in one sample sequenced in a study of blood T cell repertoires in COVID-19. Method: immunoSEQ multiplex PCR; TCRdb's copy keeps in-frame clones and lacks some. The sample yields some 340,000 clones, 85% seen once. Sequencing was done on a sample of peripheral blood. The source of these receptors is a woman aged 18-29 years with acute or convalescent COVID-19.

This clone was recorded only once. The J gene is TRBJ1-5, the V gene TRBV27, with D possibly matching TRBD1 (6 bases). Trimming shortened V by 6 bases and J by 7 bases, and 19 bases separated the two germline ends. This CDR3 has 15 residues. The V gene's germline CDR1 is MNHEY and CDR2 SMNVEV (reference sequence). DNA of the CDR3: TGTGCCAGCAGCGAAATAAGGGGGGGGAGGCAGCCCCAGCATTTT. It specifies CASSEIRGGRQPQHF.

The count of this clone is one. The rearrangement links TRBV7-9 to TRBJ1-1, with unresolved D. Germline V gene lookup returns CDR1 SEHNR and CDR2 FQNEAQ (reference sequence). The V gene lost 1 base and the J gene lost 2 bases, with 8 bases spanning the gap. The CDR3 is made up of 14 amino acids. CDR3 DNA: TGTGCCAGCAGCTTAGGACCGGGTAACACTGAAGCTTTCTTT. Its translation: CASSLGPGNTEAFF.

The V call is TRBV3-1 (or the pseudogene TRBV3-2), the J call TRBJ2-3; no definite D call. Per germline, CDR1 LGHDT and CDR2 YNNKEL (reference sequence). Trimming stripped 2 bases from V and 2 bases from J, with 8 bases between. This CDR3 contains 14 residues. CDR3 sequence reads: CASSQSLVTDTQYF. The DNA for the CDR3 is TGTGCCAGCAGCCAAAGCCTAGTCACAGATACGCAGTATTTT.